Reported below is one T cell receptor (beta chain). This sample stems from a study of T cell changes during pregnancy in multiple sclerosis. Sequenced by immunoSEQ multiplex PCR; TCRdb stores in-frame clones only, minus some. The data show roughly 89,000 clones, about 94% seen once. Germline V gene sequence: CDR1 LNHDA, CDR2 SQIVND (reference sequence). The V segment lost 2 bases and the J segment 4 bases; nucleotides outside the gene matches: 5. The CDR3 runs 17 residues. This chain uses TRBV19 with TRBJ2-2, with 12 bases that match TRBD2. This TCR was recovered from a female donor with multiple sclerosis, enrolled in a pregnancy study. The sequencing here drew on peripheral blood, taken in the third trimester of pregnancy. CDR3 loop: CASSILGLAGSTGELFF. Written as DNA, the CDR3 is TGTGCCAGTAGTATACTCGGACTAGCGGGGAGCACCGGGGAGCTGTTTTTT.